This T cell receptor beta chain was documented in a study of CD4 T cells in relation to SARS-CoV-2 and coronaviruses (dated by TCRdb to the early 2020s). A note on the overall study: The ViraFEST assay cultured PBMCs with antigen for under 11 days, then sequenced TCR beta CDR3s to find antigen-specific clonal expansions. Patient-derived lymphoblastoid cell lines were used to map the HLA restriction of shared crossreactive spike epitopes. The Adaptive Biotechnologies TCR-sequencing kit was used for samples from three pre-COVID donors and for the naive versus memory experiments, whereas the other data were Illumina-based. An HIV-1 Nef peptide pool or a no-peptide culture served as the negative reference condition. Memory CD4+ T cell crossreactivity between SARS-CoV-2 and common cold coronavirus spike proteins was assessed at the TCR clonotype level in the study. For other donors in the study, expansion assays were sequenced with a different, Illumina-based TCR-beta assay.

CD4+ T cells from unexposed donors were collected before the COVID-19 pandemic (2011-2018). After around eleven days of culture, CD4+ T cells were isolated with the EasySep CD4+ T cell isolation kit. As far as cell numbers permitted, CD4+ T cells from unexposed donors were tested for reactivity against SARS-CoV-2 S and N as well as four spike pools from common cold coronaviruses. Each well received 1.5 million to 2.5 million PBMCs, cultured in IMDM supplemented with around 4.7% human AB serum and around 9 IU/ml IL-2. Half of the culture medium was replaced with fresh IL-2-containing medium on days 3 and 7. In general, every peptide culture condition was set up in three replicate wells. The leukapheresis product used for the unexposed donors was purchased from a commercial source. Ficoll-Paque PLUS gradient centrifugation was used to isolate PBMCs from leukapheresis product or whole blood. The PBMCs went either fresh into the expansion assay or into cryopreservation at -140 degrees C. The QIAamp Micro DNA Kit was used to extract genomic DNA from the CD4+ T cells.

What the research found in general, with its limitations: Since the crossreactivity analysis centred on spike protein, crossreactivity against other viral proteins was not assessed. In roughly 60% of donors, memory CD4+ clonotypes turned up that crossrecognized SARS-CoV-2 and at least one common cold coronavirus spike. Because no donor provided both pre-pandemic and post-infection samples, tracing the source of pre-existing responses was limited. Small numbers of patients and of tested TCRs were a limitation of the study. Crossreactive clones showed significantly weaker SARS-CoV-2-driven expansion than monoreactive clones, consistent with antigenic imprinting.

The protocol used for the library was the immunoSEQ multiplex PCR assay. Per the source publication's procedure: During preprocessing, nonproductive sequences were removed, along with CDR3s that did not begin with C, did not end with F or W, or were shorter than 7 amino acids. Antigen-specific clonotypes were called with the MANAFEST web app on the basis of expansion relative to the reference and to other culture wells. A clone was considered positive if significant expansion relative to the reference culture was observed in 2 of 3 replicate wells at an FDR below 0.05. To be called positive, a clone also had to show significant expansion compared with every other tandem well and an odds ratio greater than 5. After three terminal residues were trimmed from each end, CDR3 homology was quantified as pairwise Levenshtein distance using the stringdist R package. TCRdb took over this immuneACCESS table, retaining in-frame rearrangements with V and J assigned. Such tables are incomplete; in checked studies, under half of the missing clones stem from an unresolved V gene, and the remainder is unexplained. V, J and clone size are those of that table, while D and trimming were read from the DNA. A total of some 20,000 clones appear in this sample, around four fifths of them only once. The ten top clones hold approximately 19% of the sample.

In the germline V gene (reference sequence), CDR1 corresponds to SEHNR and CDR2 to FQNEAQ. The CDR3 has 13 amino acids, counting the end cysteine and phenylalanine. The entry retains the CDR3 DNA only, 39 bases that are in frame from base 1. V sheds 3 bases and J sheds 5 bases, leaving 8 bases between their ends. Concerning this clone itself: The clone's antigen remains unknown. Per-base quality was not reported, and no clone a single base away is much larger than it.

This chain is built from TRBV7-9 and TRBJ2-1, with the D segment identity uncertain. This sequence was found in a human donor in good health. The sample was CD4+ T cells from PBMCs, cultured in vitro. The DNA sequence is TGTGCCAGCAGCTTCAGACTTAACAATGAGCAGTTCTTC. The translation is CASSFRLNNEQFF.